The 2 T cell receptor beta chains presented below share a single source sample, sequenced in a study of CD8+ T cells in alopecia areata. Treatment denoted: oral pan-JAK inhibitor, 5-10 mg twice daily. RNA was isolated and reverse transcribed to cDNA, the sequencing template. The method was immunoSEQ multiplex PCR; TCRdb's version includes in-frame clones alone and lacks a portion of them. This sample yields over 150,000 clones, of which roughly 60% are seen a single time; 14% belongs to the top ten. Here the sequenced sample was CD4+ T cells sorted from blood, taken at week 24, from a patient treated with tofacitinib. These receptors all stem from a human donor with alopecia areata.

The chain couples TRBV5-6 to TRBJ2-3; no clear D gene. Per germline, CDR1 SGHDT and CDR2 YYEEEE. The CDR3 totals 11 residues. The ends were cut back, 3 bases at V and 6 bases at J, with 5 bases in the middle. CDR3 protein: CASSYSDTQYF. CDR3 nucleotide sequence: TGTGCCAGCAGCTACTCGGATACGCAGTATTTT. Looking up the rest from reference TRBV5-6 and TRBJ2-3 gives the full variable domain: DAGVTQSPTHLIKTRGQQVTLRCSPKSGHDTVSWYQQALGQGPQFIFQYYEEEERQRGNFPDRFSGHQFPNYSSELNVNALLLGDSALYLCASSYSDTQYFGPGTRLTVL.

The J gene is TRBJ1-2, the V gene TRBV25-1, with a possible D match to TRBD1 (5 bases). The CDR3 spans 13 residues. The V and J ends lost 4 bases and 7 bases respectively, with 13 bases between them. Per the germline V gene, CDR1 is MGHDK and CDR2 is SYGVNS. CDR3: CASSVKGTIGYTF. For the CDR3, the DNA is TGTGCCAGCAGTGTAAAGGGGACGATTGGCTACACCTTC.